This TCR beta chain was identified during a study of T cell changes during pregnancy in multiple sclerosis. This clone was detected a few times. V was pared by 3 bases and J by 2 bases, with 7 bases of the junction left unmatched. The CDR3 runs to 15 residues. The germline V gene encodes CDR1 SGHDT and CDR2 YYEEEE. Clones were sequenced by immunoSEQ multiplex PCR, and TCRdb holds only the in-frame ones, with some missing. The table lists about 28,000 clones, approximately 90% of them singletons. The sequence was obtained from a female donor in good health, enrolled as a control in a pregnancy study. This specimen was peripheral blood, taken in the first trimester of pregnancy. The V call is TRBV5-6, the J call TRBJ1-2, with 7 bases matching TRBD1. The CDR3 DNA reads TGTGCCAGCAGCTCCGTGGGACAGTTAAACTATGGCTACACCTTC. Translation: CASSSVGQLNYGYTF.